This T cell receptor (beta chain) was profiled in a study of control samples from healthy donors and cancer patients. Profiling relied on immunoSEQ multiplex PCR, and the TCRdb table lists in-frame clones only, not all of them. The sample includes 150,000 to 200,000 clones, approximately 93% of them seen just once. A single count supports this clone. Sequences were obtained from blood. The receptor comes from a woman in her thirties or forties in good health.

The CDR3 coding sequence is TGTGCCAGCAGCTCTCAGAAGAACACTGAAGCTTTCTTT. Residues: CASSSQKNTEAFF. The chain has TRBV7-2 and TRBJ1-1; D is unresolved. V gave up 4 bases and J gave up 1 base, with 7 bases separating them. This CDR3 is built from 13 residues. Germline V gives CDR1 SGHTA, CDR2 FQGNSA.